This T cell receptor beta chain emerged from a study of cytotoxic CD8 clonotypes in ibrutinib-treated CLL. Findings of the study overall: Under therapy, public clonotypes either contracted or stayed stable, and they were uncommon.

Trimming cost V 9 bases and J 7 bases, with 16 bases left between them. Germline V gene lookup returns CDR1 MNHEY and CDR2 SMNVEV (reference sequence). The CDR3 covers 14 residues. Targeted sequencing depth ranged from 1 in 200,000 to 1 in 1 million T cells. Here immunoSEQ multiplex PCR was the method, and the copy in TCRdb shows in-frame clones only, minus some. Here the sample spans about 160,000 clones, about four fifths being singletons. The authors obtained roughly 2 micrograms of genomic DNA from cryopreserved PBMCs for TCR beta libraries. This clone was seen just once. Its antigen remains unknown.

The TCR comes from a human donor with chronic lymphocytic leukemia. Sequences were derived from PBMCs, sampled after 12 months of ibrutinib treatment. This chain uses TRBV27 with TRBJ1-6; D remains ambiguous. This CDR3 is CASRPGLANSPLHF. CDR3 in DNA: TGTGCCAGTCGGCCCGGTCTGGCGAATTCACCCCTCCACTTT.